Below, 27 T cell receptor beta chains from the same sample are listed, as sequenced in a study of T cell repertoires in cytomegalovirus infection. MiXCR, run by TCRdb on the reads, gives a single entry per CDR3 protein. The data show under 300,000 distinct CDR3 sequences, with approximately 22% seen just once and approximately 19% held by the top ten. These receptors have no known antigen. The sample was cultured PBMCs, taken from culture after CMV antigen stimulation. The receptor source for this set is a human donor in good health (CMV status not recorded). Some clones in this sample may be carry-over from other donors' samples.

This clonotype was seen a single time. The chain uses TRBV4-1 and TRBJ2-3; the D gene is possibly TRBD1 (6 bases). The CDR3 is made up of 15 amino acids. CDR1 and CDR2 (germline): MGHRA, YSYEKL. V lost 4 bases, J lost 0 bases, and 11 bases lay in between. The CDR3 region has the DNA TGCGCCAGCAGCCTAACGGGACAAAGCACAGATACGCAGTATTTT. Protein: CASSLTGQSTDTQYF.

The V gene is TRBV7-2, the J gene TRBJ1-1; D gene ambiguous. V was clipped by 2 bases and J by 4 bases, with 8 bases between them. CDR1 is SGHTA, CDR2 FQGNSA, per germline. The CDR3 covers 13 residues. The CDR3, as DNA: TGTGCCAGCAGCTTAACTGGGGTCACTGAAGCTTTCTTT. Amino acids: CASSLTGVTEAFF.

In nucleotides, the CDR3 is TGTGCCAGCAGCTTAGAATGGACCGGGGAGCTGTTTTTT. As protein: CASSLEWTGELFF. The chain combines TRBV11-3 with TRBJ2-2; D gene ambiguous. V was shortened by 0 bases and J by 5 bases, with 4 bases between the two germline ends. The CDR3 loop spans 13 amino acids. Looked up from germline, CDR1 is SGHNT and CDR2 is YENEEA.

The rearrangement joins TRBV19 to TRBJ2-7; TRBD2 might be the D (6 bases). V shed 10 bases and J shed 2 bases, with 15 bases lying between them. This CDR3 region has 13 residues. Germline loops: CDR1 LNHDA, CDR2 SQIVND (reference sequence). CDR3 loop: CATTGTPTYEQYF. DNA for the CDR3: TGTGCCACAACCGGGACTCCAACCTACGAGCAGTACTTC.

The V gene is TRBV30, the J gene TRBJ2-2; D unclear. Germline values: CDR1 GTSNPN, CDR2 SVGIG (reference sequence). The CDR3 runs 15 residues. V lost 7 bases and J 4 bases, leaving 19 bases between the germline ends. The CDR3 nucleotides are TGTGCCTTATACGCCGGGCCCAGGAGCACCGGGGAGCTGTTTTTT. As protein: CALYAGPRSTGELFF.

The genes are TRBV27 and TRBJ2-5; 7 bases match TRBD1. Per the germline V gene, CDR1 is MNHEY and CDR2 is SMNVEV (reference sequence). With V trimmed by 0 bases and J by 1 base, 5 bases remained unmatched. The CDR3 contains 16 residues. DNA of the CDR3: TGTGCCAGCAGTTTATCCCCGACAGGGATCCAAGAGACCCAGTACTTC. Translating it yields CASSLSPTGIQETQYF.

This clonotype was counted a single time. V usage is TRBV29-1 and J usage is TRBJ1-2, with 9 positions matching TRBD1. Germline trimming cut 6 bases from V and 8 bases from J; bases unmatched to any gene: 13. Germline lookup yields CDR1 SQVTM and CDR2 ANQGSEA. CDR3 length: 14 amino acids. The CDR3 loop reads CSVFGTGPSEGYTF. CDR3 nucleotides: TGCAGCGTCTTCGGGACAGGGCCCAGCGAGGGCTACACCTTC.

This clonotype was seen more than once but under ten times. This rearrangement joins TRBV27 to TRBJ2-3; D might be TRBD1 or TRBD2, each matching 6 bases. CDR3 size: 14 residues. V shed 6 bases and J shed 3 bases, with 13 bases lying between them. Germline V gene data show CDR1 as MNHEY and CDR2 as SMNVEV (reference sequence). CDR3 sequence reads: CASRRLGGTDTQYF. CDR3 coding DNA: TGTGCCAGCAGGCGACTAGGGGGGACAGATACGCAGTATTTT.

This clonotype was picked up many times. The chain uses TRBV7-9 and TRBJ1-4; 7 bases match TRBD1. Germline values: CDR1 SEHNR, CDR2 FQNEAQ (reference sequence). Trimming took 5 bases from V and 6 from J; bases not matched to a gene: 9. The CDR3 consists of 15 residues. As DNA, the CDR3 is TGTGCCAGCAGCACCCGACAGGGACCAGATGAAAAACTGTTTTTT. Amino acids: CASSTRQGPDEKLFF.

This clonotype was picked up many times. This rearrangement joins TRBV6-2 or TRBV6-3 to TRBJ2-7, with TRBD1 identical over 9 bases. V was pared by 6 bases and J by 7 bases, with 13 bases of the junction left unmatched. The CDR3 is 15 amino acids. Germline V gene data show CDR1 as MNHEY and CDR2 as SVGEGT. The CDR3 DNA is TGTGCCAGCAGACCAACGGGACAGGGAACGCAAGAGCAGTACGTC. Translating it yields CASRPTGQGTQEQYV.

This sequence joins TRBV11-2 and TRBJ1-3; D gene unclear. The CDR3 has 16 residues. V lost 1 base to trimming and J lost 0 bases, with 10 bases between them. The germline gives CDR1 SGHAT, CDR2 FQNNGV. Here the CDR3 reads CASSLGPQISGNTIYF. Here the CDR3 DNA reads TGTGCCAGCAGCTTAGGTCCACAGATCTCTGGAAACACCATATATTTT.

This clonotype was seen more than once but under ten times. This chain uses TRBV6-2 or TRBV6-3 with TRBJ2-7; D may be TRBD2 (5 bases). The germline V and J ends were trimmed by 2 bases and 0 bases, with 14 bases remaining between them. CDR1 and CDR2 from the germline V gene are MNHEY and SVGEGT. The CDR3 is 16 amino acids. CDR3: CASSYGSSASSYEQYV. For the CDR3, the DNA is TGTGCCAGCAGTTACGGGAGCAGTGCGAGCTCCTACGAGCAGTACGTC.

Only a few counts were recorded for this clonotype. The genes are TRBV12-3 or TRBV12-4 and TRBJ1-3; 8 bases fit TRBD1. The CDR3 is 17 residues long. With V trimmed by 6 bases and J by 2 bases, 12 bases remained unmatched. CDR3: CASSRQGWGYPGNTIYF. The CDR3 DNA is TGTGCCAGCAGCCGACAGGGGTGGGGGTATCCTGGAAACACCATATATTTT.

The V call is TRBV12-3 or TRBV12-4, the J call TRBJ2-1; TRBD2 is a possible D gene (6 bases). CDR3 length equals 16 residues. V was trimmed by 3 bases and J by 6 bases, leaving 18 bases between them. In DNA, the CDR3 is TGTGCCAGCAGTTTCTTGGTAGCGGCTCCCCCCAATGAGCAGTTCTTC. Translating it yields CASSFLVAAPPNEQFF.

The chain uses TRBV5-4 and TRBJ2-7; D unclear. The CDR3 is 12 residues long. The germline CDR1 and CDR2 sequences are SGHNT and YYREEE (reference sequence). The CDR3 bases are TGTGACAGCAGCTTGAATGGTTACGAGCAGTACGTC. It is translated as CDSSLNGYEQYV.

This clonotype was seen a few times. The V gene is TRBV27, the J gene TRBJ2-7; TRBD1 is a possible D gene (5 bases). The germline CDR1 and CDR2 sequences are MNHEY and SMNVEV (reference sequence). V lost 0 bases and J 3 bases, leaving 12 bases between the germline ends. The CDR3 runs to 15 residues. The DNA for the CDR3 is TGTGCCAGCAGTTTATCCCGGGCTAGGGGCTACGAGCAGTACTTC. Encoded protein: CASSLSRARGYEQYF.

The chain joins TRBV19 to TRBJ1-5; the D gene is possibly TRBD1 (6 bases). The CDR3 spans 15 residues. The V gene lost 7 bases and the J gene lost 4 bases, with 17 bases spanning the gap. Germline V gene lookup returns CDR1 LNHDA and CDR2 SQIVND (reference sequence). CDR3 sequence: CASIWGLHFNQPQHF. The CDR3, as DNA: TGTGCCAGTATTTGGGGGCTACATTTTAATCAGCCCCAGCATTTT.

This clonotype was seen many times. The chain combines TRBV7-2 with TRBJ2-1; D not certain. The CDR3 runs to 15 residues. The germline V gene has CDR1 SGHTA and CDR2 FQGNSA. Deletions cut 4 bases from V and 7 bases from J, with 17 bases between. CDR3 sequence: CASSSTHAATNEQFF. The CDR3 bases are TGTGCCAGCAGCTCTACTCATGCAGCCACGAATGAGCAGTTCTTC. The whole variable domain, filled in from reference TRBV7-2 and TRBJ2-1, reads GAGVSQSPSNKVTEKGKDVELRCDPISGHTALYWYRQSLGQGLEFLIYFQGNSAPDKSGLPSDRFSAERTGGSVSTLTIQRTQQEDSAVYLCASSSTHAATNEQFFGPGTRLTVL.

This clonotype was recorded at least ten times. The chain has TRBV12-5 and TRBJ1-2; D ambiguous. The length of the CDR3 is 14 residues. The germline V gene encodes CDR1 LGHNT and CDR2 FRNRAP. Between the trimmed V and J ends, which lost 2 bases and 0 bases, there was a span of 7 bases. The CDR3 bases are TGTGCTAGTGGTTTGTCCCGAGCTAACTATGGCTACACCTTC. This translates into CASGLSRANYGYTF. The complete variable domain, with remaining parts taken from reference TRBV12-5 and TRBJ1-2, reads DARVTQTPRHKVTEMGQEVTMRCQPILGHNTVFWYRQTMMQGLELLAYFRNRAPLDDSGMPKDRFSAEMPDATLATLKIQPSEPRDSAVYFCASGLSRANYGYTFGSGTRLTVV.

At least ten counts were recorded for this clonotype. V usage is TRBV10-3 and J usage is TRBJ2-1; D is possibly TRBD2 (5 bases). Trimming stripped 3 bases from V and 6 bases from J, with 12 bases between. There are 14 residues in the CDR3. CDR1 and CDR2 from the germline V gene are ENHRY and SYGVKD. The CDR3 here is CAISDSTRVNEQFF. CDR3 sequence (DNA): TGTGCCATCAGTGATAGCACTAGAGTCAATGAGCAGTTCTTC.

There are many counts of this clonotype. CDR3 in amino acids: CASSSTGGSNEKLFF. DNA for the CDR3: TGTGCCAGCAGCTCTACAGGGGGTTCTAATGAAAAACTGTTTTTT. V usage is TRBV7-2 and J usage is TRBJ1-4; TRBD1 agrees at 8 bases. CDR1 and CDR2 from the germline V gene are SGHTA and FQGNSA. V shed 4 bases, J shed 3 bases, and the junction held 4 bases outside the gene matches. The length of the CDR3 is 15 residues.

The CDR3 region is CASSLAVAGMGSPLHF. DNA of the CDR3: TGTGCCAGCAGCTTAGCTGTGGCAGGGATGGGATCACCCCTCCACTTT. The chain has TRBV7-8 and TRBJ1-6, with D maybe TRBD1 (5 bases). Germline CDR1 SGHVS, CDR2 FQNEAQ. This CDR3 has 16 amino acids. V gave up 0 bases and J gave up 10 bases, with 16 bases separating them.

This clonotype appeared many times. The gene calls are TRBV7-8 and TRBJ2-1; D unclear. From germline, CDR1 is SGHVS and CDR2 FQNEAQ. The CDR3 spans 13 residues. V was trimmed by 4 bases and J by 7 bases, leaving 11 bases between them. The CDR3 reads CASSSPYVNEQFF. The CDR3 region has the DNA TGTGCCAGCAGCTCCCCGTACGTAAATGAGCAGTTCTTC.

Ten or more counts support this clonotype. The CDR3 protein is CSVSGSGDEQFF. The CDR3 DNA follows: TGCAGTGTCAGCGGTTCAGGAGATGAGCAGTTCTTC. This sequence joins TRBV20-1 and TRBJ2-1; a possible D gene is TRBD2 (5 bases). CDR3 length equals 12 residues. V dropped 7 bases and J dropped 8 bases, with 15 bases sitting between them. The germline V gene encodes CDR1 DFQATT and CDR2 SNEGSKA (reference sequence).

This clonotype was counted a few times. CDR3 nucleotides: TGTGCCAGCTCAGGACTACCAGGATCGGATGGTACGCAGTATTTT. Encoded protein: CASSGLPGSDGTQYF. This chain connects TRBV18 to TRBJ2-3; tentative D call: TRBD2 (6 bases). Germline V CDR1 and CDR2: KGHSH, LQKENI. This CDR3 spans 15 amino acids. Trimming took off 5 bases at V and 8 bases at J, with 20 bases between the two ends.

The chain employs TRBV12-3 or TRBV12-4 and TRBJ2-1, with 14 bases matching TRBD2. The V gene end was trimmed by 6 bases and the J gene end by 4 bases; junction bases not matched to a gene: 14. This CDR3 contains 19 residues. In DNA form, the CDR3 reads TGTGCCAGCAGCGTGACTAGCGGGAGGGCCCCGATTCGATACAATGAGCAGTTCTTC. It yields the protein CASSVTSGRAPIRYNEQFF.

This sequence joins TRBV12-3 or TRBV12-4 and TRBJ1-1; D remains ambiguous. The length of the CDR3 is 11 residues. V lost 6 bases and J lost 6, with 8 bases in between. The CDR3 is CASSISPEAFF. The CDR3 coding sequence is TGTGCCAGCAGCATTAGCCCTGAAGCTTTCTTT.